This note documents a single TCR beta chain sequence. The antigen is undetermined. The sample originates from a study of shared clonotypes between healthy human individuals. The protocol was immunoSEQ multiplex PCR, while the TCRdb copy is restricted to in-frame clones and leaves out a portion. The sample comprises roughly 1.5 million clones, nearly 99% of which are singletons, and 0.4% to 0.55% rests with the top ten. The study, taken as a whole, reports: As a rule, naive subsets had a larger estimated richness than memory subsets.

The V gene's germline CDR1 is SGHRS and CDR2 YFSETQ. V was clipped by 0 bases and J by 3 bases, with 16 bases between them. The CDR3 length is 16 residues. This TCR came from a man younger than 45 in good health. This chain joins TRBV5-1 and TRBJ2-7; D unclear. The sequencing input was naive CD4+ T cells sorted from blood. Regarding subset: CD45RA+ positively selected. The CDR3 bases are TGCGCCAGCAGCTTGGCCGGAGTGGGCGCCGGCTACGAGCAGTACTTC. It translates to CASSLAGVGAGYEQYF.